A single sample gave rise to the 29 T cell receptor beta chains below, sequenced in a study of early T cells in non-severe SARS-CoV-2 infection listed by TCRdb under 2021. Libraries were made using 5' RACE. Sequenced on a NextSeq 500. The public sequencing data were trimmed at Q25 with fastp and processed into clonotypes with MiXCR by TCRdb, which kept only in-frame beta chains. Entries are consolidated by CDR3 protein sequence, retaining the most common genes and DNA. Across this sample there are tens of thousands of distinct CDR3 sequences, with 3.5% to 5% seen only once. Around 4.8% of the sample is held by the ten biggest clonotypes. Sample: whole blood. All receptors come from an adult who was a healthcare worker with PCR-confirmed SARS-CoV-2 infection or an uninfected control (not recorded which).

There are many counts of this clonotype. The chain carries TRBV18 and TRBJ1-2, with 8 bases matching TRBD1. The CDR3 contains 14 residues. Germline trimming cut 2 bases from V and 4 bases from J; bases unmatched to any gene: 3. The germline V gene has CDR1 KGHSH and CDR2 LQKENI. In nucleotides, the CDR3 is TGTGCCAGCTCACCAGGACAGGGCATCTATGGCTACACCTTC. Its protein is CASSPGQGIYGYTF. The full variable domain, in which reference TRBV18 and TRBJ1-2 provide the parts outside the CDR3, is NAGVMQNPRHLVRRRGQEARLRCSPMKGHSHVYWYRQLPEEGLKFMVYLQKENIIDESGMPKERFSAEFPKEGPSILRIQQVVRGDSAAYFCASSPGQGIYGYTFGSGTRLTVV.

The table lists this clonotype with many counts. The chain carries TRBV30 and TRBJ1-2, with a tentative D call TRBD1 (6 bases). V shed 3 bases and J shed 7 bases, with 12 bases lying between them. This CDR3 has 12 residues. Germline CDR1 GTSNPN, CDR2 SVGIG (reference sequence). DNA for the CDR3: TGTGCCTGGAGCCCCAGGGGACGTGGCTACACCTTC. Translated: CAWSPRGRGYTF.

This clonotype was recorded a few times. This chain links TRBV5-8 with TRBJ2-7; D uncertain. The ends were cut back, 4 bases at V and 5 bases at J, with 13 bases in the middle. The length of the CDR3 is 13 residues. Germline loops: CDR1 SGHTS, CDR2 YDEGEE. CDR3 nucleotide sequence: TGTGCCAGCAGCAAGGTGAGACGGGACGAGCAGTACTTC. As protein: CASSKVRRDEQYF.

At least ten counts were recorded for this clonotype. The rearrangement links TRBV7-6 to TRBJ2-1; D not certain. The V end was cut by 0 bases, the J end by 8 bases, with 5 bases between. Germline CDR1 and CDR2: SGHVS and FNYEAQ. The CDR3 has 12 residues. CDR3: CASSLAGHEQFF. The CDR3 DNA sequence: TGTGCCAGCAGCTTAGCCGGCCATGAGCAGTTCTTC.

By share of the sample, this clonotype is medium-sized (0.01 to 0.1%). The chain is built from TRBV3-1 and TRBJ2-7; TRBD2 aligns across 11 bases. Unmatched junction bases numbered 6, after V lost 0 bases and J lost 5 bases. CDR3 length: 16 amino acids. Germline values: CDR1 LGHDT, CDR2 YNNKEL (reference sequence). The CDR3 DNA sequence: TGTGCCAGCAGCCAAGATTTTACTAGCGGGAGTAACGAGCAGTACTTC. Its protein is CASSQDFTSGSNEQYF.

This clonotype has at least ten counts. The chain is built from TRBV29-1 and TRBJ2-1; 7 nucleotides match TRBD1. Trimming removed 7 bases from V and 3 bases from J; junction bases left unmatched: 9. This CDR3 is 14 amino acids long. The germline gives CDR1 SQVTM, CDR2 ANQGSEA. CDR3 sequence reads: CSAEGQTNYNEQFF. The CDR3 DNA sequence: TGCAGCGCCGAGGGACAGACAAACTACAATGAGCAGTTCTTC.

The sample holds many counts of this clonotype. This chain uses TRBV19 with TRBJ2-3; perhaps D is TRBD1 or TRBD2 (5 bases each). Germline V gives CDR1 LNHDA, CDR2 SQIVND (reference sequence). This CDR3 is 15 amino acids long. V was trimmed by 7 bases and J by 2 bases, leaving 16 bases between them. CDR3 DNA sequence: TGTGCCAGTACCTCCGAGGGGAGAGCCACAGATACGCAGTATTTT. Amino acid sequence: CASTSEGRATDTQYF.

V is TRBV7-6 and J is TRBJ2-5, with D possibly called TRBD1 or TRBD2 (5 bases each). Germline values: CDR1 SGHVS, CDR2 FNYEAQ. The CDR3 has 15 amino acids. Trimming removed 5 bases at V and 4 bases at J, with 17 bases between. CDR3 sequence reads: CASSAIPGRGETQYF. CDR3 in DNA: TGTGCCAGCAGCGCTATCCCGGGAAGGGGAGAGACCCAGTACTTC.

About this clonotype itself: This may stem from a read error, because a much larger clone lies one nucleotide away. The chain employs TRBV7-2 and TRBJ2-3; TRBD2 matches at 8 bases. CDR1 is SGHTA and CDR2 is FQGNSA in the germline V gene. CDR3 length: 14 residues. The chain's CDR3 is CGSSLAGPTDTQYF. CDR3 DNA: TGTGGCAGCAGCTTAGCGGGGCCCACAGATACGCAGTATTTT. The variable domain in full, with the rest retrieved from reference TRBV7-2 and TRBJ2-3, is GAGVSQSPSNKVTEKGKDVELRCDPISGHTALYWYRQSLGQGLEFLIYFQGNSAPDKSGLPSDRFSAERTGGSVSTLTIQRTQQEDSAVYLCGSSLAGPTDTQYFGPGTRLTVL.

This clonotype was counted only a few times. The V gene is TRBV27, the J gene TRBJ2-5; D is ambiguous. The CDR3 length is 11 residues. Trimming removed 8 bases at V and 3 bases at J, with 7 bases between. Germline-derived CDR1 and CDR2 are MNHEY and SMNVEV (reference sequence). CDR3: CASQREETQYF. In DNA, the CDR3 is TGTGCCAGCCAAAGGGAAGAGACCCAGTACTTC.

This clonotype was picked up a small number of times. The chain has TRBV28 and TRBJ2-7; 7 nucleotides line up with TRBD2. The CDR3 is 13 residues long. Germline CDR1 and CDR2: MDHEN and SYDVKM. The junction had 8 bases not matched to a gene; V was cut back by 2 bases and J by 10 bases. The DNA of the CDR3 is TGTGCCAGCAGTTTAATAGGGCGGGGGAACCAGTACTTC. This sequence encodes CASSLIGRGNQYF. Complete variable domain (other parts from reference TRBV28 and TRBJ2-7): DVKVTQSSRYLVKRTGEKVFLECVQDMDHENMFWYRQDPGLGLRLIYFSYDVKMKEKGDIPEGYSVSREKKERFSLILESASTNQTSMYLCASSLIGRGNQYFGPGTRLTVT.

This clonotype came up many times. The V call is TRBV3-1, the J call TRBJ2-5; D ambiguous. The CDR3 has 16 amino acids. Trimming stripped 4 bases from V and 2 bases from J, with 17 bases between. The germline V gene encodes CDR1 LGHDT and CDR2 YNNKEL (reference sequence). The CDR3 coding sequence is TGTGCCAGCAGCCTCTCCCAAGGCTTTCTTCAAGAGACCCAGTACTTC. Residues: CASSLSQGFLQETQYF.

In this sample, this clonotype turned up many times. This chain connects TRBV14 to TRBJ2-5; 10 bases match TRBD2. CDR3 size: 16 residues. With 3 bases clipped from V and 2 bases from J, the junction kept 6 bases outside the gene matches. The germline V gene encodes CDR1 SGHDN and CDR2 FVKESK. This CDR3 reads CASSHLLAGVQETQYF. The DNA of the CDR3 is TGTGCCAGCAGCCACCTCCTAGCGGGGGTACAAGAGACCCAGTACTTC.

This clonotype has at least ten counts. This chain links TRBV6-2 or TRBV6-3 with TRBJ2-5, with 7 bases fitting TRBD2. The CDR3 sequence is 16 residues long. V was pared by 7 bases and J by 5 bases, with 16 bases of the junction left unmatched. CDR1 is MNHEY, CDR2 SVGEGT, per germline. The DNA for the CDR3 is TGTGCCAGCACCACCTCTCCGCGGGAGCTGGGTGAGACCCAGTACTTC. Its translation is CASTTSPRELGETQYF.

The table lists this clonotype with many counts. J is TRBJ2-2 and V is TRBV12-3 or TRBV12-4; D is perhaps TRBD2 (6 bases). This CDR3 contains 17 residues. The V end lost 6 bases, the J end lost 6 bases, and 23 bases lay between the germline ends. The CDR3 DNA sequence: TGTGCCAGCAGCCCCGGCGGGACCTCAAGCACACCCGGGGAGCTGTTTTTT. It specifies CASSPGGTSSTPGELFF.

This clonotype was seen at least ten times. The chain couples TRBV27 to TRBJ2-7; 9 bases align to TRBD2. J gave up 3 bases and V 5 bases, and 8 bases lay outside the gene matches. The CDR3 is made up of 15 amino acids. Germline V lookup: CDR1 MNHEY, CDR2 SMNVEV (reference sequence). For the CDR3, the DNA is TGTGCCAGCAGTCCTCCGGGACTAGCCGACTACGAGCAGTACTTC. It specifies CASSPPGLADYEQYF.

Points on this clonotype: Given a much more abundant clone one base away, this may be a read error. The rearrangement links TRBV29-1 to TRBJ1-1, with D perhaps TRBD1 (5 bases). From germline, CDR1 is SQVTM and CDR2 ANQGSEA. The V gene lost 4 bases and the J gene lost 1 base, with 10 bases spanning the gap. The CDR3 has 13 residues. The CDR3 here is CSVGVQGNTEAFF. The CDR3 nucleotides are TGCAGCGTTGGTGTGCAGGGGAACACTGAAGCTTTCTTT.

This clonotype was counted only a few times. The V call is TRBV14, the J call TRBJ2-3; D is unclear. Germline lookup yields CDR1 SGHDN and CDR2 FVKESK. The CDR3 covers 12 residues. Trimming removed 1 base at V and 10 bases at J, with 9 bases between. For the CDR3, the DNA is TGTGCCAGCAGCCAAGGGGGTGGGGCGCAGTATTTT. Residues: CASSQGGGAQYF.

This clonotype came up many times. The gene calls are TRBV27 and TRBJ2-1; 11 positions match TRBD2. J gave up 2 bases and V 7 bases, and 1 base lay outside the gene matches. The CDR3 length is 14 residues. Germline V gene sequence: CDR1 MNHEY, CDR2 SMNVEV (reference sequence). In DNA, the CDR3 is TGTGCCAGCACACTAGCGGGGGCCTACAATGAGCAGTTCTTC. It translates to CASTLAGAYNEQFF.

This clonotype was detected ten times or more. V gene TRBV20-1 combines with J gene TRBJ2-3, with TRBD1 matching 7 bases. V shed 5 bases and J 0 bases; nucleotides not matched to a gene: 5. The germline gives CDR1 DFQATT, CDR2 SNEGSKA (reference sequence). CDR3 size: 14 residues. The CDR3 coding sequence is TGCAGTGCTGAGGGACAGTATAGCACAGATACGCAGTATTTT. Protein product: CSAEGQYSTDTQYF.

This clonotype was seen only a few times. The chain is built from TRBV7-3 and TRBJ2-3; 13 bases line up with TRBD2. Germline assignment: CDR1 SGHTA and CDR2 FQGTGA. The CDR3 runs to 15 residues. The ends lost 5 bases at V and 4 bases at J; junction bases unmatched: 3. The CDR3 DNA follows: TGTGCCAGCAGCCCAGGACTAGCGGGAGCAGATACGCAGTATTTT. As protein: CASSPGLAGADTQYF.

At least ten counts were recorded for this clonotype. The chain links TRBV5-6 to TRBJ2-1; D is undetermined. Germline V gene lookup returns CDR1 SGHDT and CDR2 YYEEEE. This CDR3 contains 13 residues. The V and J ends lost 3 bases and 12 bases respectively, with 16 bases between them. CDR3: CASSSFGGYRQFF. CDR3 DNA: TGTGCCAGCAGCTCGTTCGGTGGATATAGGCAGTTCTTC.

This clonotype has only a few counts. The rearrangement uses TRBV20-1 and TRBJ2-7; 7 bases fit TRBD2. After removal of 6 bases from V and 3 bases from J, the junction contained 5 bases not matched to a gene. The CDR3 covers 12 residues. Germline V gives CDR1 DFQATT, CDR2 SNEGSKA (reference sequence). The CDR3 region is CSAPGGSYEQYF. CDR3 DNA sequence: TGCAGTGCCCCTGGCGGGAGCTACGAGCAGTACTTC.

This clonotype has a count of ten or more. CDR3 in amino acids: CASSFPTTGTTTFTAYNEQFF. The CDR3 DNA reads TGTGCCAGCAGTTTTCCGACAACCGGGACTACTACCTTCACCGCCTACAATGAGCAGTTCTTC. The chain combines TRBV28 with TRBJ2-1; 7 nucleotides agree with TRBD2. The CDR3 runs 21 residues. Per the germline V gene, CDR1 is MDHEN and CDR2 is SYDVKM. V trimming: 3 bases; J trimming: 2 bases; junction bases outside the gene matches: 22.

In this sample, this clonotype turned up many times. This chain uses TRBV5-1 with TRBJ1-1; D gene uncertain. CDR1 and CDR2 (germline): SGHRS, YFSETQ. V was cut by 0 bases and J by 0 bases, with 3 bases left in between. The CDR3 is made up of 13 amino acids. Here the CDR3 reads CASSLGVNTEAFF. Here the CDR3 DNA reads TGCGCCAGCAGCTTGGGGGTGAACACTGAAGCTTTCTTT.

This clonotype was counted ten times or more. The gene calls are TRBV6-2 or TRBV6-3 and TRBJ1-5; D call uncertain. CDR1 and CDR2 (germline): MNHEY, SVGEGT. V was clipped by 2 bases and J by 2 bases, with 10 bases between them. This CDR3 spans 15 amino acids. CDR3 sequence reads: CASSYEGIGNQPQHF. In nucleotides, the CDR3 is TGTGCCAGCAGTTACGAAGGGATTGGCAATCAGCCCCAGCATTTT.

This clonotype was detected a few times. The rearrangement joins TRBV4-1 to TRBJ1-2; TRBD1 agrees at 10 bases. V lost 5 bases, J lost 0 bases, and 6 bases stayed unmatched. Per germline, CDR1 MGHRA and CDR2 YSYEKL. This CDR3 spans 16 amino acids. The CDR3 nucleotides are TGCGCCAGCAGCGGGACAGGGGTCCAAACTAACTATGGCTACACCTTC. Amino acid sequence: CASSGTGVQTNYGYTF.

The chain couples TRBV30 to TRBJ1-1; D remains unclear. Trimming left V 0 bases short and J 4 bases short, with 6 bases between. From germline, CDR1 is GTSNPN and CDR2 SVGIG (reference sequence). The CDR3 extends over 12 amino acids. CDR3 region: CAWSVQPTEAFF. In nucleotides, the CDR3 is TGTGCCTGGAGTGTACAGCCCACTGAAGCTTTCTTT.

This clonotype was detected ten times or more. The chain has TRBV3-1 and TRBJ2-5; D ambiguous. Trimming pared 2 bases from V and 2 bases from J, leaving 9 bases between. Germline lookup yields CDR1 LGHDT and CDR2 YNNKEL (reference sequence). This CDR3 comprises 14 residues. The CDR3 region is CASSQMGFQETQYF. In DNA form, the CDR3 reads TGTGCCAGCAGCCAAATGGGGTTTCAAGAGACCCAGTACTTC.